The 8 T cell receptor beta chains reported below all come from one sample, sequenced in a study of a mutant IDH1 vaccine in newly diagnosed glioma. Antigen specificity for these receptors is unknown. Sequenced by immunoSEQ multiplex PCR; TCRdb stores in-frame clones only, minus some. There are about 44,000 clones in the sample; less than 95% occur only once, and just under 4% lies in the top ten. Time point reported: week 23, last vaccination. Mutant IDH1 20-mer peptide, at 300 ug, made up each vaccine dose, with topical imiquimod. Sequencing used PBMCs, obtained from a glioma patient whose treatment included an IDH1 peptide vaccine. The origin of the receptors is a man aged 50 to 59 with glioma.

This chain connects TRBV4-1 to TRBJ2-7; no definite D call. Germline CDR1 is MGHRA and CDR2 is YSYEKL. V was trimmed by 3 bases and J by 7 bases, leaving 13 bases between them. The CDR3 runs 13 residues. The CDR3 DNA reads as TGCGCCAGCAGCCATCAATGGGCGGATGAGCAGTACTTC. Translated: CASSHQWADEQYF.

The chain uses TRBV19 and TRBJ2-7, with D maybe TRBD1 (7 bases). V gave up 3 bases and J gave up 4 bases, with 16 bases separating them. The CDR3 covers 15 residues. Looked up from germline, CDR1 is LNHDA and CDR2 is SQIVND (reference sequence). The CDR3 sequence: CASSIGGGAGYEQYF. CDR3 nucleotides: TGTGCCAGTAGTATTGGAGGGGGCGCGGGATACGAGCAGTACTTC.

The J gene is TRBJ1-2, the V gene TRBV2, with D possibly being TRBD1 (5 bases). Looked up from germline, CDR1 is SNHLY and CDR2 is FYNNEI. The CDR3 loop spans 15 amino acids. V shed 6 bases and J shed 5 bases, with 19 bases lying between them. This chain's CDR3 is CASSTPGAALYGYTF. The CDR3 coding sequence is TGTGCCAGCAGCACACCTGGGGCAGCCCTATATGGCTACACCTTC. Full variable domain (remainder filled in from reference TRBV2 and TRBJ1-2): EPEVTQTPSHQVTQMGQEVILRCVPISNHLYFYWYRQILGQKVEFLVSFYNNEISEKSEIFDDQFSVERPDGSNFTLKIRSTKLEDSAMYFCASSTPGAALYGYTFGSGTRLTVV.

This clone is a singleton in its sample. This chain connects TRBV6-5 to TRBJ2-5; either TRBD1 or TRBD2 may supply D (5 bases each). The CDR3 consists of 13 residues. Germline V gene data show CDR1 as MNHEY and CDR2 as SVGAGI. V lost 5 bases and J 11 bases, leaving 18 bases between the germline ends. The DNA for the CDR3 is TGTGCCAGCAGTCTCAGGGACGCAAACGGGCAGTACTTC. This codes for CASSLRDANGQYF.

The chain has TRBV6-6 and TRBJ1-1; D is perhaps TRBD1 (5 bases). The length of the CDR3 is 15 residues. CDR1 is MNHNY and CDR2 is SVGAGI in the germline V gene (reference sequence). V was shortened by 2 bases and J by 1 base, with 11 bases between the two germline ends. The CDR3 nucleotides read TGTGCCAGCAGTTACGGGGACCGACAGAACACTGAAGCTTTCTTT. This sequence encodes CASSYGDRQNTEAFF.

The chain joins TRBV7-8 to TRBJ2-5, with D hard to call. The CDR3 extends over 14 amino acids. V was clipped by 4 bases and J by 1 base, with 10 bases between them. Per the germline V gene, CDR1 is SGHVS and CDR2 is FQNEAQ. CDR3: CASSSHISQETQYF. The CDR3 coding sequence is TGTGCCAGCAGCTCGCACATCAGCCAAGAGACCCAGTACTTC.

CDR3 nucleotides: TGTGCCAGCAGCCCCGGGGCTGTGCATCCCCAGCATTTT. Protein sequence: CASSPGAVHPQHF. The genes are TRBV27 and TRBJ1-5; D may be TRBD1 (5 bases). The CDR3 spans 13 residues. Per germline, CDR1 MNHEY and CDR2 SMNVEV (reference sequence). V lost 6 bases to trimming and J lost 10 bases, with 16 bases between them.

The V gene is TRBV4-1, the J gene TRBJ2-2, with a weak D call TRBD1 (6 bases). Trimming cost V 0 bases and J 6 bases, with 17 bases left between them. This CDR3 has 17 residues. Germline CDR1 reads MGHRA; CDR2 reads YSYEKL. CDR3 nucleotides: TGCGCCAGCAGCCAAGACCGGGACACTATACTTGCCGGGGAGCTGTTTTTT. Its protein product is CASSQDRDTILAGELFF.